This TCR beta chain stems from a study of T cell clusters in autoimmune cytopenias. This CDR3 region has 13 residues. CDR1 and CDR2 from the germline V gene are SEHNR and FQNEAQ (reference sequence). Tens of thousands of genome equivalents of blood DNA were amplified for TRB. One tube held mixed TRB-A and TRB-B primer pools for touch-down PCR. TCRdb re-called the multiplex PCR reads and gives one entry per CDR3 protein, without DNA. This sample's clone table lists approximately 10,000 distinct CDR3 sequences. The gene calls are TRBV7-9 and TRBJ2-1. The specimen sequenced was peripheral blood. The sequence came from a human donor with an autoimmune cytopenia or autoimmune hepatitis (not recorded which). CDR3 amino acids: CASSLGTYNEQFF.